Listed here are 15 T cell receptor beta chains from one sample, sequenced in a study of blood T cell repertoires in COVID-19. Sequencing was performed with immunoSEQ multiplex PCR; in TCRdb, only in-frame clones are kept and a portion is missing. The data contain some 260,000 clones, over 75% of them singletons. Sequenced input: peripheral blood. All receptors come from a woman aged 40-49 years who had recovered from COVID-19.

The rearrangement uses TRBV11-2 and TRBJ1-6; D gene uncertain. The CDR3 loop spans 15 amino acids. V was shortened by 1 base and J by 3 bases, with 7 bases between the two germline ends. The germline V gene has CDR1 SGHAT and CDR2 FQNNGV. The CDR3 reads CASSLVEGYNSPLHF. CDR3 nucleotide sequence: TGTGCCAGCAGCTTAGTTGAGGGCTATAATTCACCCCTCCACTTT. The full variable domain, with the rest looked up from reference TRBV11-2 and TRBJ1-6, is EAGVAQSPRYKIIEKRQSVAFWCNPISGHATLYWYQQILGQGPKLLIQFQNNGVVDDSQLPKDRFSAERLKGVDSTLKIQPAKLEDSAVYLCASSLVEGYNSPLHFGNGTRLTVT.

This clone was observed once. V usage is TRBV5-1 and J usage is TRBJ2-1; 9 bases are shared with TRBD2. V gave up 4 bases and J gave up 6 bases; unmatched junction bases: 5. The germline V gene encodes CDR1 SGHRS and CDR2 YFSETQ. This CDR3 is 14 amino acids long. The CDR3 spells CASSPSGTANEQFF. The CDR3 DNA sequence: TGCGCCAGCAGCCCTAGCGGGACAGCCAATGAGCAGTTCTTC.

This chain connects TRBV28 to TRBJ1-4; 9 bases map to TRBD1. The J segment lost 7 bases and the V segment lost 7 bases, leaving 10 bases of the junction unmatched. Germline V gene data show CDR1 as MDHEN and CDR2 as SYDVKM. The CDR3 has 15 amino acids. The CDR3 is CASNYGQGHSEKLFF. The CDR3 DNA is TGTGCCAGCAATTACGGACAGGGGCATAGTGAAAAACTGTTTTTT.

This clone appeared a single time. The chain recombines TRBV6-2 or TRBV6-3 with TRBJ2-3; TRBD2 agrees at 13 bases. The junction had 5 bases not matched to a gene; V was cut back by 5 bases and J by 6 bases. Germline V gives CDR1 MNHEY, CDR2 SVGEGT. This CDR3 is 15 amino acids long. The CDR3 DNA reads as TGTGCCAGCAGTCAAACTAGCGGGAGGGTTGATACGCAGTATTTT. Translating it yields CASSQTSGRVDTQYF.

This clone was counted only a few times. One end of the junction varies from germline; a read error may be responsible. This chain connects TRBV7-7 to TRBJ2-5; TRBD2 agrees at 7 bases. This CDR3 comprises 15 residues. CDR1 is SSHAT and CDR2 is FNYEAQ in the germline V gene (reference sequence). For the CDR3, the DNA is TGTGCTAGCAGCGAGGCAGCGGGACGTGAAGAGACCCAGTACTTC. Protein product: CASSEAAGREETQYF.

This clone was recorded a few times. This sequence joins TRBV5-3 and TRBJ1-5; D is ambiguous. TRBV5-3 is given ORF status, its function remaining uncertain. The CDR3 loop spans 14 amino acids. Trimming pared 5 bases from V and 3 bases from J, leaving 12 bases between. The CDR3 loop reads CARSFLSDNQPQHF. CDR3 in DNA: TGTGCCAGAAGTTTCCTCTCAGACAATCAGCCCCAGCATTTT.

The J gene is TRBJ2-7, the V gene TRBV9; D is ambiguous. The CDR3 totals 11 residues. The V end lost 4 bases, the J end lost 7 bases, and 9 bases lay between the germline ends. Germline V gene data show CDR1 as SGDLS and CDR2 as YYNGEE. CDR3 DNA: TGTGCCAGCAGCTCCGGTTGGGAGCAGTACTTC. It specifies CASSSGWEQYF.

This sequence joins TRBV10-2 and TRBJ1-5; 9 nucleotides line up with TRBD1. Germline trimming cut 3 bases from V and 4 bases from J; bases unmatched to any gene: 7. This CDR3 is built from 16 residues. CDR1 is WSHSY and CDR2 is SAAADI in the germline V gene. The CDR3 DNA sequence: TGCGCCAGCAGTGAAGGGTTAGGGACAGGGAATCAGCCCCAGCATTTT. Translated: CASSEGLGTGNQPQHF.

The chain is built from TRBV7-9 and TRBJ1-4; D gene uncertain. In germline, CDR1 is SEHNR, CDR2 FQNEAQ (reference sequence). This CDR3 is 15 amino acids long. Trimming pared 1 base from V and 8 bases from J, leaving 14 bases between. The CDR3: CASSLVILAGEKLFF. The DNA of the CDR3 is TGTGCCAGCAGCTTAGTGATTTTGGCAGGAGAAAAACTGTTTTTT.

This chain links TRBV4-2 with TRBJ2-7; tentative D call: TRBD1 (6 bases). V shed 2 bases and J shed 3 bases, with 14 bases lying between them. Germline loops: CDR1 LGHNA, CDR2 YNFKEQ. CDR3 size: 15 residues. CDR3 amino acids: CASSQLWGLNYEQYF. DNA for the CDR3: TGTGCCAGCAGCCAACTCTGGGGGCTTAACTACGAGCAGTACTTC.

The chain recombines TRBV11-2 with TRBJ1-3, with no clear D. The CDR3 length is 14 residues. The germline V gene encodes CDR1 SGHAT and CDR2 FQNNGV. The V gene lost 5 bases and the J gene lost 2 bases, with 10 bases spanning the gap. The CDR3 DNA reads TGTGCCAGCAGCCGGGAGCAGGCTGGAAACACCATATATTTT. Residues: CASSREQAGNTIYF. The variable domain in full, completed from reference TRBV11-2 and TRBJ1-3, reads EAGVAQSPRYKIIEKRQSVAFWCNPISGHATLYWYQQILGQGPKLLIQFQNNGVVDDSQLPKDRFSAERLKGVDSTLKIQPAKLEDSAVYLCASSREQAGNTIYFGEGSWLTVV.

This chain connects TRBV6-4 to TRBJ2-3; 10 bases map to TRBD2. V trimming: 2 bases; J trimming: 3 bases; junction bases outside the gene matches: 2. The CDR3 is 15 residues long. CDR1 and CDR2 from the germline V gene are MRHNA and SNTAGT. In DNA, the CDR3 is TGTGCCAGCAGTGACGGGACTAGCGAGACAGATACGCAGTATTTT. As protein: CASSDGTSETDTQYF.

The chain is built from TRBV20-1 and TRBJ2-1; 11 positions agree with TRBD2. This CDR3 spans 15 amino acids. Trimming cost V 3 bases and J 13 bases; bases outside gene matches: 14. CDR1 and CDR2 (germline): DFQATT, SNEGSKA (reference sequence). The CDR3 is CSASQSRGLAVVQFF. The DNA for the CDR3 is TGCAGTGCTAGTCAATCGAGGGGACTAGCGGTTGTTCAGTTCTTC.

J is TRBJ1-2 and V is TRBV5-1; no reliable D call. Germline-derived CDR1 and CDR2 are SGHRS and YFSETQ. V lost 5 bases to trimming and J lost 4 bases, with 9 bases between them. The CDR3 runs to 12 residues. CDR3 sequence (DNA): TGCGCCAGCAGGACCGGGATCTATGGCTACACCTTC. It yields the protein CASRTGIYGYTF. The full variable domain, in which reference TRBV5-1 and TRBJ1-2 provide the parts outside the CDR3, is KAGVTQTPRYLIKTRGQQVTLSCSPISGHRSVSWYQQTPGQGLQFLFEYFSETQRNKGNFPGRFSGRQFSNSRSEMNVSTLELGDSALYLCASRTGIYGYTFGSGTRLTVV.

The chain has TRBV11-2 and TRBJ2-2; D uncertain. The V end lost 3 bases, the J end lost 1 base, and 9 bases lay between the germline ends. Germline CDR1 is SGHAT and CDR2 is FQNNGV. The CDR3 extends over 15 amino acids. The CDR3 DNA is TGTGCCAGCAGCTTCGGAGCGCAGAACACCGGGGAGCTGTTTTTT. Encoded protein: CASSFGAQNTGELFF.